This T cell receptor (beta chain) was obtained from a study of Tregs in tolerant kidney transplant recipients (dated by TCRdb to about 2019). About the study as a whole: The study used TCRbeta sequencing to identify donor-specific regulatory T cells before combined kidney and bone marrow transplantation, then tracked those cells after transplant. Several methods of expanding Tregs specific for an allogeneic donor were compared by TCRbeta repertoire sequencing in a few healthy controls.

Points the paper makes about the study in general: The most biologically relevant and donor-specific TCRbeta repertoire appeared to be identified by expanding Tregs with activated donor B cells. The study was limited by small patient numbers, and the findings need validation in larger populations and under other immunosuppression protocols. Although technical replication error seemed to be minimal, the question of biological reproducibility was not addressed directly.

For TCRbeta CDR3 sequencing, genomic DNA was extracted from sorted cells using the QIAGEN DNeasy Blood and Tissue Kit. Through immunoSEQ, high-throughput TCRbeta CDR3 sequencing was done commercially, including PCR amplification with internal controls and bias correction. In the authors' own workflow: A unique productive TCRbeta sequence was defined by the CDR3 nucleotide sequence when primers matched, and otherwise by the CDR3 amino acid sequence together with the Vbeta and Jbeta genes. Sorting error was corrected by removing sequences shared between sorted populations at a frequency ratio of 2:1 or less, and the remaining shared sequences were assigned to the higher population. A sequence counted as donor-reactive if, in CFSE-low cells, the sequence had a frequency of at least 0.01% and was expanded at least 5-fold compared with unstimulated cells. Jensen-Shannon divergence, calculated on the top 100 TCRbeta sequences ranked by frequency, was used to quantify repertoire divergence. When a sample had multiple sequencing runs, each run was corrected for sorting error separately and the runs were then pooled. In TCRdb, the immuneACCESS table is reduced to in-frame sequences with V and J assigned. These tables do not hold every clone; where another copy was compared, an unresolved V gene accounts for under half, and the others remain unexplained. The DNA was the basis for D and trimming; V, J and clone size are from that table. For this sample there are about 240,000 clones; approximately 84% appear just once. Over 0.5% of the sample is in the top ten clones.

Unstimulated Tregs (CD4+CD25+CD127-), CD4+ non-Tregs (CD4+CD25-), CD4 and CD8 cells were FACS-sorted from thawed PBMCs. Healthy control blood was obtained either as purchased buffy coats or from healthy volunteers. Healthy control blood was separated into PBMCs by Ficoll density gradient and cryopreserved, and patient PBMCs were collected both before and after transplant. Of note for this clone: No antigen is known for it. Within one base of it there is no much larger clone, and no base qualities were kept.

The cysteine opens and the phenylalanine closes a CDR3 of 15 amino acids. Only CDR3 DNA is held: 45 bases, read in frame from base 1. The junction shows trimming of 6 bases on V and 1 base on J, plus 13 bases between the germline ends. The germline V gene sets CDR1 to MNHEY and CDR2 to SVGAGI. Sequencing input: CD4+ T cells from blood. The receptor was isolated from a human donor in good health. The receptor chain draws on TRBV6-5 and TRBJ1-3; no D segment can be confidently identified. The bases read TGTGCCAGCAGCGACGATAGGGCTTCTGGAAACACCATATATTTT. Translation gives CASSDDRASGNTIYF.